The next 12 T cell receptor beta chains were all read from a single sample in a study of OX40 agonist ivuxolimab in advanced cancers. TCRdb's copy holds only in-frame clones and misses some; the assay was immunoSEQ multiplex PCR. The sample holds around 27,000 clones, over 75% seen once. Specimen: CD4+ or CD8+ T cells sorted from blood, collected in a trial of the OX40 agonist ivuxolimab. These receptors were collected from an adult with an advanced solid tumor such as melanoma, head and neck, liver or kidney cancer.

For the CDR3, the DNA is TGTGCCAGCAGCTCGATGGGTGCGGTCGGGCTCGGGGAGCAGTTCTTC. Encoded protein: CASSSMGAVGLGEQFF. The chain couples TRBV5-6 to TRBJ2-1; D ambiguous. Germline V gene sequence: CDR1 SGHDT, CDR2 YYEEEE. This CDR3 contains 16 residues. V was pared by 3 bases and J by 10 bases, with 23 bases between.

The CDR3 is CASSSRGLVYPTDTQYF. For the CDR3, the DNA is TGTGCCAGCAGCTCCCGGGGACTAGTGTATCCTACAGATACGCAGTATTTT. This rearrangement joins TRBV9 to TRBJ2-3; 8 bases agree with TRBD2. This CDR3 is built from 17 residues. In germline, CDR1 is SGDLS, CDR2 YYNGEE. With 4 bases clipped from V and 3 bases from J, the junction kept 13 bases outside the gene matches.

The gene calls are TRBV9 and TRBJ1-4; 8 positions match TRBD1. This CDR3 is built from 14 residues. From germline, CDR1 is SGDLS and CDR2 YYNGEE. Trimming removed 5 bases from V and 7 bases from J; junction bases left unmatched: 7. CDR3 protein: CASSAGGAGEKLFF. Here the CDR3 DNA reads TGTGCCAGCAGTGCAGGGGGCGCGGGTGAAAAACTGTTTTTT.

The rearrangement uses TRBV7-8 and TRBJ1-2; no clear D gene. The CDR3 length is 16 residues. The germline CDR1 and CDR2 sequences are SGHVS and FQNEAQ. V lost 1 base and J 5 bases, leaving 17 bases between the germline ends. The CDR3 region is CASSLVSGRAEYGYTF. The CDR3 nucleotides read TGTGCCAGCAGCTTAGTAAGCGGTCGGGCAGAGTATGGCTACACCTTC. Complete variable domain (other parts from reference TRBV7-8 and TRBJ1-2): GAGVSQSPRYKVAKRGQDVALRCDPISGHVSLFWYQQALGQGPEFLTYFQNEAQLDKSGLPSDRFFAERPEGSVSTLKIQRTQQEDSAVYLCASSLVSGRAEYGYTFGSGTRLTVV.

J is TRBJ2-7 and V is TRBV5-4; 11 bases line up with TRBD2. This CDR3 has 16 amino acids. Germline V gene lookup returns CDR1 SGHNT and CDR2 YYREEE (reference sequence). V lost 0 bases and J lost 6; bases outside the gene matches: 8. The CDR3 DNA reads TGTGCCAGCAGCTTGGTACTAGCGGGAGCCTTCGCCGAGCAGTACTTC. Protein: CASSLVLAGAFAEQYF.

The chain uses TRBV4-1 and TRBJ2-3; the D gene is possibly TRBD1 (6 bases). V lost 3 bases and J 3 bases, leaving 25 bases between the germline ends. This CDR3 region has 19 residues. Germline V gene lookup returns CDR1 MGHRA and CDR2 YSYEKL. CDR3 coding DNA: TGCGCCAGCAGCCACATCATACCGATCGCAGGGGAAGGGACAGATACGCAGTATTTT. This encodes CASSHIIPIAGEGTDTQYF.

The chain employs TRBV9 and TRBJ1-3; D remains ambiguous. There are 17 residues in the CDR3. The germline V gene has CDR1 SGDLS and CDR2 YYNGEE. The V end was cut by 0 bases, the J end by 3 bases, with 16 bases between. The DNA for the CDR3 is TGTGCCAGCAGCGTAGGGCGGACCCCGTCGGTTGGAAACACCATATATTTT. This encodes CASSVGRTPSVGNTIYF.

The V and J genes are TRBV5-5 and TRBJ2-7; possibly TRBD1 for D (5 bases). The germline CDR1 and CDR2 sequences are SGHKS and YYEKEE (reference sequence). V was clipped by 1 base and J by 4 bases, with 9 bases between them. The CDR3 has 13 amino acids. CDR3 residues: CASSLSRAYEQYF. The CDR3, as DNA: TGTGCCAGCAGCTTGAGCAGGGCATACGAGCAGTACTTC.

The chain employs TRBV5-1 and TRBJ1-2; D is undetermined. V lost 0 bases, J lost 6 bases, and 6 bases lay in between. The CDR3 has 12 amino acids. In germline, CDR1 is SGHRS, CDR2 YFSETQ. CDR3 amino acids: CASSLAGDGYTF. CDR3 nucleotide sequence: TGCGCCAGCAGCTTGGCGGGCGATGGCTACACCTTC.

The CDR3 here is CASSTGTGVFFHEQYF. Written as DNA, the CDR3 is TGTGCCAGCAGTACCGGGACAGGGGTTTTCTTCCACGAGCAGTACTTC. The rearrangement uses TRBV5-4 and TRBJ2-7; 10 bases are shared with TRBD1. Unmatched junction bases numbered 13, after V lost 5 bases and J lost 5 bases. CDR3 size: 16 residues. CDR1 is SGHNT, CDR2 YYREEE, per germline (reference sequence).

This rearrangement joins TRBV19 to TRBJ2-5; D may be TRBD1 or TRBD2 (5 bases each). Trimming removed 5 bases from V and 0 bases from J, with 10 bases in between. Germline loops: CDR1 LNHDA, CDR2 SQIVND (reference sequence). The CDR3 spans 14 residues. CDR3 sequence (DNA): TGTGCCAGTAGTCAGGGACGGAACCAAGAGACCCAGTACTTC. It translates to CASSQGRNQETQYF.

This clone was recorded only once. The chain uses TRBV27 and TRBJ1-2; D possibly corresponds to TRBD1 (5 bases). From germline, CDR1 is MNHEY and CDR2 SMNVEV (reference sequence). Trimming took off 10 bases at V and 7 bases at J, with 13 bases between the two ends. The CDR3 runs to 11 residues. CDR3 coding DNA: TGTGCCACCCTGCAGGGAACTGGCTACACCTTC. Translation gives CATLQGTGYTF.